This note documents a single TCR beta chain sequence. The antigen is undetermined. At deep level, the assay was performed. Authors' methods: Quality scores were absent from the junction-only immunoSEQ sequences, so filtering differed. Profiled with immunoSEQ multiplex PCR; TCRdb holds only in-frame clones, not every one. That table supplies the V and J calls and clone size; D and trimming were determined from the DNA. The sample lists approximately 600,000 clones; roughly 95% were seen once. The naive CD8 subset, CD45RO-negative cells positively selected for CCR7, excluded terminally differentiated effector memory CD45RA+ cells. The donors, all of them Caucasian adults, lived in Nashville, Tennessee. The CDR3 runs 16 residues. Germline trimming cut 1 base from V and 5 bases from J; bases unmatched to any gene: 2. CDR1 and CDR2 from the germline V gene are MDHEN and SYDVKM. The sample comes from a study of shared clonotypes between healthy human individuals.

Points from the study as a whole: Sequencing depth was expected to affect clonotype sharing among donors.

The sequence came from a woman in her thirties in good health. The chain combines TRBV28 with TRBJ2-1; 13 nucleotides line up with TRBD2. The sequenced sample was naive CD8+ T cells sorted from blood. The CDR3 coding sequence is TGTGCCAGCAGTTTATTTGGACTAGCGGGGGACAATGAGCAGTTCTTC. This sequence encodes CASSLFGLAGDNEQFF.